The 26 T cell receptor beta chains presented below share a single source sample, sequenced in a study of shared clonotypes between healthy human individuals. Only CD45RO-negative cells positively selected for CCR7 counted as naive CD8 cells, so terminally differentiated effector memory CD45RA+ cells were excluded. Generated by immunoSEQ multiplex PCR, the TCRdb table keeps only in-frame clones and is missing some. This sample has over 2 million clones, with about 95% found just once. The sequenced sample was naive CD8+ T cells sorted from blood. Receptors originate from a man in his late teens or twenties in good health.

The rearrangement uses TRBV6-5 and TRBJ2-2; TRBD2 might be the D (6 bases). The CDR3 extends over 12 amino acids. Germline CDR1 MNHEY, CDR2 SVGAGI. V gave up 4 bases and J gave up 8 bases, with 8 bases separating them. CDR3 in amino acids: CASSWGGGELFF. CDR3 in DNA: TGTGCCAGCAGTTGGGGAGGAGGGGAGCTGTTTTTT.

This chain uses TRBV12-2 with TRBJ1-1. TRBV12-2 is shown as a pseudogene. This CDR3 has 17 amino acids. CDR3 protein: CASRSSRFRDTCAEAFF. CDR3 nucleotide sequence: TGTGCAAGTCGCTCCTCCCGGTTCCGGGATACGTGCGCTGAAGCTTTCTTT.

This sequence joins TRBV27 and TRBJ1-1, with no clear D. V was trimmed by 4 bases and J by 1 base, leaving 10 bases between them. This CDR3 spans 14 amino acids. The germline gives CDR1 MNHEY, CDR2 SMNVEV (reference sequence). The CDR3 region has the DNA TGTGCCAGCAGTTGGGGAGGTGGGAACACTGAAGCTTTCTTT. It yields the protein CASSWGGGNTEAFF.

This clone occurred once. The rearrangement links TRBV14 to TRBJ2-7, with TRBD2 matching over 7 bases. Germline-derived CDR1 and CDR2 are SGHDN and FVKESK. V gave up 0 bases and J gave up 1 base; unmatched junction bases: 3. There are 15 residues in the CDR3. CDR3 sequence reads: CASSQEAGVSYEQYF. In DNA form, the CDR3 reads TGTGCCAGCAGCCAAGAGGCGGGGGTATCCTACGAGCAGTACTTC.

The V gene is TRBV6-5, the J gene TRBJ1-2; D is unclear. The CDR3 is made up of 15 amino acids. Trimming cost V 0 bases and J 2 bases, with 10 bases left between them. Germline lookup yields CDR1 MNHEY and CDR2 SVGAGI. The CDR3 loop reads CASSYSFIDNYGYTF. In DNA form, the CDR3 reads TGTGCCAGCAGTTACTCGTTTATTGACAACTATGGCTACACCTTC.

The genes are TRBV27 and TRBJ2-2; 7 bases align to TRBD1. The CDR3 is 15 residues long. The germline V gene has CDR1 MNHEY and CDR2 SMNVEV (reference sequence). The V gene end was trimmed by 6 bases and the J gene end by 0 bases; junction bases not matched to a gene: 4. The CDR3 region is CASSNTGANTGELFF. CDR3 DNA sequence: TGTGCCAGCAGCAATACAGGGGCGAACACCGGGGAGCTGTTTTTT.

This chain uses TRBV10-3 with TRBJ1-2; unclear D gene. CDR1 and CDR2 from the germline V gene are ENHRY and SYGVKD. This CDR3 spans 13 amino acids. Trimming cost V 0 bases and J 5 bases, with 7 bases left between them. The CDR3 reads CAISESGLYGYTF. In nucleotides, the CDR3 is TGTGCCATCAGTGAGTCCGGTTTATATGGCTACACCTTC.

The chain couples TRBV5-6 to TRBJ1-6; D is unclear. V was cut by 1 base and J by 13 bases, with 9 bases left in between. Germline lookup yields CDR1 SGHDT and CDR2 YYEEEE. The CDR3 is 12 amino acids. CDR3 sequence reads: CASSLFGSPLHF. The CDR3 DNA reads TGTGCCAGCAGCTTGTTTGGCTCGCCCCTCCACTTT.

The genes are TRBV10-3 and TRBJ2-5; perhaps TRBD1 as D (6 bases). CDR1 is ENHRY and CDR2 is SYGVKD in the germline V gene. The CDR3 is 14 amino acids. V dropped 0 bases and J dropped 4 bases, with 9 bases sitting between them. The CDR3 DNA reads as TGTGCCATCAGTGAGTCCAGGGGTGGAGAGACCCAGTACTTC. Translation gives CAISESRGGETQYF.

This sequence joins TRBV6-4 and TRBJ2-7, with 8 bases identical to TRBD2. This CDR3 comprises 15 residues. V shed 0 bases, J shed 5 bases, and the junction held 6 bases outside the gene matches. Germline assignment: CDR1 MRHNA and CDR2 SNTAGT. In nucleotides, the CDR3 is TGTGCCAGCAGTGACTCAGCAGCGGGGGTCGACGAGCAGTACTTC. Amino acid sequence: CASSDSAAGVDEQYF.

The rearrangement uses TRBV6-1 and TRBJ2-1, with 8 bases matching TRBD1. V shed 4 bases and J 0 bases; nucleotides not matched to a gene: 5. This CDR3 comprises 16 residues. The V gene's germline CDR1 is MNHNS and CDR2 SASEGT. Written as DNA, the CDR3 is TGTGCCAGCAGTGGGGGACAGGCCAGCTCCTACAATGAGCAGTTCTTC. Protein sequence: CASSGGQASSYNEQFF.

V gene TRBV6-6 combines with J gene TRBJ2-1, with TRBD2 matching over 11 bases. This CDR3 region has 15 residues. V shed 7 bases and J 5 bases; nucleotides not matched to a gene: 7. Looked up from germline, CDR1 is MNHNY and CDR2 is SVGAGI (reference sequence). DNA for the CDR3: TGTGCCAGCATCCAACTAGCGGGAGTCAACAATGAGCAGTTCTTC. Translation gives CASIQLAGVNNEQFF.

The J gene is TRBJ1-2, the V gene TRBV5-6; TRBD1 is a possible D gene (5 bases). CDR3 length: 13 residues. Trimming pared 3 bases from V and 8 bases from J, leaving 14 bases between. Germline CDR1 reads SGHDT; CDR2 reads YYEEEE. The CDR3 loop is CASSSGGDHGYTF. DNA of the CDR3: TGTGCCAGCAGCTCAGGCGGGGACCACGGCTACACCTTC.

V is TRBV15 and J is TRBJ2-3, with 8 positions matching TRBD1. The CDR3 loop spans 17 amino acids. The germline V gene encodes CDR1 LNHNV and CDR2 YYDKDF (reference sequence). Germline trimming cut 0 bases from V and 2 bases from J; bases unmatched to any gene: 7. For the CDR3, the DNA is TGTGCCACCAGCAGAGATCTCGCGACAGGGGCCACAGATACGCAGTATTTT. Translated, it gives CATSRDLATGATDTQYF.

The CDR3, as DNA: TGTGCCAGCAGCGTAGAGGCAGGGGACTCCTACGAGCAGTACTTC. It translates to CASSVEAGDSYEQYF. The V and J genes are TRBV9 and TRBJ2-7; TRBD1 is a possible D gene (6 bases). Trimming took off 0 bases at V and 0 bases at J, with 10 bases between the two ends. The V gene's germline CDR1 is SGDLS and CDR2 YYNGEE. The CDR3 is 15 residues long.

V and J are TRBV4-2 and TRBJ2-7; D is perhaps TRBD1 or TRBD2 (5 bases each). CDR3 length: 15 residues. Trimming took off 5 bases at V and 5 bases at J, with 19 bases between the two ends. Germline V gene lookup returns CDR1 LGHNA and CDR2 YNFKEQ. The CDR3 nucleotides are TGTGCCAGCAGCTCCCGGGACGTTAATACCCACGAGCAGTACTTC. Amino acid sequence: CASSSRDVNTHEQYF.

The chain recombines TRBV5-1 with TRBJ2-3, with D possibly being TRBD2 (6 bases). This CDR3 is built from 14 residues. Looked up from germline, CDR1 is SGHRS and CDR2 is YFSETQ. V gave up 9 bases and J gave up 4 bases, with 18 bases separating them. The CDR3 protein is CATQRGGMADTQYF. The CDR3 coding sequence is TGCGCCACGCAACGGGGCGGGATGGCAGATACGCAGTATTTT.

This chain links TRBV4-1 with TRBJ2-1; 7 bases match TRBD2. The germline CDR1 and CDR2 sequences are MGHRA and YSYEKL. Losses at the gene ends were 8 bases for V and 5 bases for J; bases not matched to a gene: 9. The CDR3 covers 14 residues. The DNA of the CDR3 is TGCGCCAGCCGAAGCGGGGCGATAAACAATGAGCAGTTCTTC. Translating it yields CASRSGAINNEQFF.

The CDR3: CAWSWNTGGEDEQYF. In DNA form, the CDR3 reads TGTGCCTGGAGTTGGAATACAGGGGGAGAGGACGAGCAGTACTTC. The chain is built from TRBV30 and TRBJ2-7; TRBD1 aligns across 8 bases. The CDR3 contains 15 residues. The junction had 11 bases not matched to a gene; V was cut back by 2 bases and J by 5 bases. From germline, CDR1 is GTSNPN and CDR2 SVGIG (reference sequence).

As regards this clone: Different DNA sequences within this sample yield the same CDR3. The chain combines TRBV29-1 with TRBJ1-1; D remains unclear. Germline CDR1 and CDR2: SQVTM and ANQGSEA. Trimming took 1 base from V and 4 from J, leaving 7 bases between them. This CDR3 has 12 amino acids. CDR3 region: CSVEGVGTEAFF. As DNA, the CDR3 is TGCAGCGTTGAAGGTGTCGGCACTGAAGCTTTCTTT.

The V call is TRBV10-3, the J call TRBJ2-5; TRBD2 matches 12 bases. V was pared by 2 bases and J by 5 bases, with 6 bases of the junction left unmatched. The CDR3 contains 16 residues. The V gene's germline CDR1 is ENHRY and CDR2 SYGVKD. CDR3 nucleotides: TGTGCCATCAGTGAGACTAGCGGGGGGATTATGGAGACCCAGTACTTC. Amino acid sequence: CAISETSGGIMETQYF.

V usage is TRBV5-4 and J usage is TRBJ2-7, with D possibly TRBD2 on 7 matching bases. The CDR3 extends over 16 amino acids. Germline CDR1 reads SGHNT; CDR2 reads YYREEE (reference sequence). V gave up 4 bases and J gave up 6 bases, with 23 bases separating them. The CDR3 DNA sequence: TGTGCCAGCAGCCAGGGCCCAAGCGGGACAATTAGCGAGCAGTACTTC. Translation: CASSQGPSGTISEQYF.

J is TRBJ2-1 and V is TRBV5-4; D gene unclear. The germline V gene has CDR1 SGHNT and CDR2 YYREEE (reference sequence). The CDR3 consists of 13 residues. V lost 0 bases to trimming and J lost 7 bases, with 8 bases between them. The CDR3 DNA is TGTGCCAGCAGCTTGGGCCAGCCTAATGAGCAGTTCTTC. Translated, it gives CASSLGQPNEQFF.

V is TRBV6-6 and J is TRBJ2-2; D gene unclear. The V gene lost 8 bases and the J gene lost 3 bases, with 7 bases spanning the gap. Germline V gene data show CDR1 as MNHNY and CDR2 as SVGAGI (reference sequence). CDR3 size: 12 residues. The CDR3 sequence is CASWSDTGELFF. The CDR3 DNA sequence: TGTGCCAGCTGGTCCGACACCGGGGAGCTGTTTTTT.

The rearrangement uses TRBV6-5 and TRBJ2-1; 7 bases are shared with TRBD1. V shed 6 bases, J shed 9 bases, and the junction held 5 bases outside the gene matches. Germline V gives CDR1 MNHEY, CDR2 SVGAGI. This CDR3 contains 12 residues. Here the CDR3 reads CASSPDRAEQFF. In nucleotides, the CDR3 is TGTGCCAGCAGCCCAGACAGGGCTGAGCAGTTCTTC.

CDR3 coding DNA: TGTGCCATCAGTGAGTCGTTGGTAGCGGGAGTAGAGACCGGGGAGCTGTTTTTT. Its translation: CAISESLVAGVETGELFF. This chain joins TRBV10-3 and TRBJ2-2; 9 bases match TRBD2. The junction had 10 bases not matched to a gene; V was cut back by 0 bases and J by 5 bases. The CDR3 is made up of 18 amino acids. From germline, CDR1 is ENHRY and CDR2 SYGVKD.